The clone carrying this T cell receptor beta chain was detected only a few times. As yet, its antigen is unknown. This sample stems from a study of T cells in Graves' hyperthyroidism and ophthalmopathy. About the study: Peripheral blood was secured at the point of initial diagnosis, before any treatment. Study-level results: Median prediction lead before ophthalmopathy onset was 6.5 months with the model. Blood shared most expanded thyroid clonotypes above 0.001.

The investigators amplified TCR beta CDR3 regions from RNA transcripts. An initial round of RT-PCR targeting the TCR CDR3 relied on the HTBI primer set. TCRdb re-derived calls from the multiplex PCR reads in MiXCR, one entry per CDR3 protein. Of a few hundred thousand distinct CDR3 sequences in the sample, around 15% were seen once. The germline V gene encodes CDR1 SEHNR and CDR2 FQNEAQ (reference sequence). This CDR3 region has 19 residues. V lost 4 bases and J lost 7; bases outside the gene matches: 14. The sequence was collected from a woman in her sixties with Graves' ophthalmopathy. The sequencing sample was made of blood. The chain links TRBV7-9 to TRBJ2-1; the match to TRBD2 covers 15 bases. The CDR3 is CASSYRTSGRAPTRNEQFF. In nucleotides, the CDR3 is TGTGCCAGCAGCTATAGGACTAGCGGGAGGGCCCCAACGAGGAATGAGCAGTTCTTC.